Only a few counts were recorded for the clone carrying this T cell receptor (beta chain). A J-beta primer mix and a sample-barcoded 5' primer were used in a second PCR of roughly 7 to 12 cycles. A single record per CDR3 protein comes from TCRdb applying MiXCR to the 5' RACE reads. The repertoire holds 780,000 or so distinct CDR3 sequences, with just over 55% as singletons. This CDR3 has 13 amino acids. In germline, CDR1 is SQVTM, CDR2 ANQGSEA. Trimming stripped 1 base from V and 0 bases from J, with 7 bases between. These data originate in a study of blood T cells in healthy people across ages. The chain couples TRBV29-1 to TRBJ2-7; perhaps TRBD1 as D (6 bases). The sequencing input was blood. The sequence was obtained from a middle-aged man in good health. The CDR3 is CSVEAGVSYEQYF. In nucleotides, the CDR3 is TGCAGCGTTGAAGCAGGGGTCTCCTACGAGCAGTACTTC.